This T cell receptor (beta chain) was retrieved from a study of blood T cell repertoires in COVID-19. Study in general: Acute-phase and convalescent COVID-19 samples originated in the United States, Italy and Spain. PBMCs, B-cell-depleted T cells, or T cells were the source of the cDNA or gDNA that made up the material.

V shed 2 bases and J 6 bases; nucleotides not matched to a gene: 10. Germline V gene lookup returns CDR1 MRHNA and CDR2 SNTAGT. The length of the CDR3 is 15 residues. In the original workflow: The assay estimated nucleated cells by amplifying reference gene primers. Measured with immunoSEQ multiplex PCR; TCRdb has only the in-frame clones, and not every one. V, J and clone size are taken as reported in that table, and D and trimming were inferred from the DNA itself. The top ten hold roughly 1.9% of the sample, which has 240,000 or so clones, approximately 83% seen once. The chain couples TRBV6-4 to TRBJ2-7; 7 bases align to TRBD2. Sequences were obtained from peripheral blood. This TCR derives from a young man who had recovered from COVID-19. CDR3 protein: CASSDRGAGRLEQYF. CDR3 bases: TGTGCCAGCAGTGACCGTGGAGCGGGGAGACTCGAGCAGTACTTC.